This T cell receptor beta chain was obtained from a study of T cell responses to AZD1222 COVID-19 vaccine. Study-level results: CD4 TCRs associated with vaccination spanned spike, dominating at 160-218 and 743-854. The sample set comprised mostly white British donors with more females, and clonal diversity was possibly underestimated.

The data were produced by immunoSEQ multiplex PCR, yet TCRdb's version contains in-frame clones alone and is incomplete. This sample has around 130,000 clones, with approximately 91% found just once. Trimming left V 2 bases short and J 7 bases short, with 6 bases between. Germline V gives CDR1 MNHNY, CDR2 SVGAGI (reference sequence). The CDR3 runs to 12 residues. Details on this clone: Its antigen remains unidentified.

This chain connects TRBV6-6 to TRBJ1-5, with no clear D. The input for sequencing was peripheral blood, taken 28 days after the second AZD1222 dose. This sequence was found in an adult who received the AZD1222 COVID-19 vaccine. The CDR3 sequence is CASSYRRQPQHF. DNA of the CDR3: TGTGCCAGCAGTTACCGAAGGCAGCCCCAGCATTTT.